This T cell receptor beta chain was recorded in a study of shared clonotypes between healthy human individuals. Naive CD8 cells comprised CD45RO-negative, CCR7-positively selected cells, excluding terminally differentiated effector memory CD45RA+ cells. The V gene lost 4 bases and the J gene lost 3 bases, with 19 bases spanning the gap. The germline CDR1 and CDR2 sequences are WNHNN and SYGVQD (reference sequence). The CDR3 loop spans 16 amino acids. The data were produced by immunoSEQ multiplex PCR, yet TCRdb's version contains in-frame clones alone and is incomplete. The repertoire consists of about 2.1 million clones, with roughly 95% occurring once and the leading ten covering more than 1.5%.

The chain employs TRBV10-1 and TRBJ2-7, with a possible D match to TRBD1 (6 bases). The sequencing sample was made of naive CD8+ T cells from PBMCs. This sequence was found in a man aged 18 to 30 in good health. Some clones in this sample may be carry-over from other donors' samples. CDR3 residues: CASSGSGRTALYEQYF. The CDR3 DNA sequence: TGCGCCAGCAGTGGGTCGGGTAGGACAGCCCTCTACGAGCAGTACTTC.